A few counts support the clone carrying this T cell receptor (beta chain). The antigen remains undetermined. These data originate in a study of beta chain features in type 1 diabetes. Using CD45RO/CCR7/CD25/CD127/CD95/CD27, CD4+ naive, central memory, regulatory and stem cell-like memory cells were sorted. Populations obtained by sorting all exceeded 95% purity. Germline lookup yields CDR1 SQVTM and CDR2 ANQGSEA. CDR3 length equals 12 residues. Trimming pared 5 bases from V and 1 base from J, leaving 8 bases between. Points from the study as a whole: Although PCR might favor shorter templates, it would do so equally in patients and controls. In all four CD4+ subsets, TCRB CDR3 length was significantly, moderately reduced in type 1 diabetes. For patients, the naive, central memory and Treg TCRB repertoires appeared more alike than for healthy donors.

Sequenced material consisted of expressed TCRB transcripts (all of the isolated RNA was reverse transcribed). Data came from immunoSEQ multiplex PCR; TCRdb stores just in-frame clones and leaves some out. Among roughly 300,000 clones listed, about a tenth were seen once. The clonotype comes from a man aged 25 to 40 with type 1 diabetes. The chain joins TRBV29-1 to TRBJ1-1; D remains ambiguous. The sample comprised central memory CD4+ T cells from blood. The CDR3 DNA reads TGCAGCGTTATGCTTGAGAACACTGAAGCTTTCTTT. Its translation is CSVMLENTEAFF.